This T cell receptor (beta chain) was observed in a study of spatial heterogeneity in lung cancer. Time point denoted: blood at routine non-recurrence follow-up after resection. This clonotype has at least ten counts. Every individual TCR cDNA molecule carried its own unique molecular identifier, which allowed correction of PCR and sequencing errors. TCRdb analysed the 5' RACE reads with MiXCR anew, one entry per CDR3 protein. The sample has over 70,000 distinct CDR3 sequences, roughly 8.9% seen once. The CDR3 contains 13 residues. Looked up from germline, CDR1 is SNHLY and CDR2 is FYNNEI. Trimming left V 3 bases short and J 4 bases short, with 9 bases between.

This clonotype was sampled from a female donor with early-stage non-small cell lung cancer. The specimen comprised PBMCs, sampled at follow-up. The chain links TRBV2 to TRBJ2-5; tentative D call: TRBD1 (6 bases). The CDR3 sequence: CASSEDSLETQYF. The DNA of the CDR3 is TGTGCCAGCAGTGAGGACAGTTTAGAGACCCAGTACTTC.